This TCR beta chain was sequenced for a study of blood T cell repertoires in COVID-19. For the study at large: Researchers got acute and convalescent COVID-19 samples from the United States, Italy and Spain. Sources were T cells, B-cell-depleted T cells, or PBMCs; the material itself was cDNA or gDNA.

The CDR3 spans 16 residues. In the original workflow: Nucleated cell counts were estimated from reference gene primer amplification. TCRdb's copy holds only in-frame clones and misses some; the assay was immunoSEQ multiplex PCR. V, J and clone size are taken as reported in that table, and D and trimming were inferred from the DNA itself. The sample shows 110,000 to 150,000 clones, about 80% of them seen only once. The sequence was obtained from a man between 70 and 80 years old who had recovered from COVID-19. The specimen sequenced was peripheral blood. The gene calls are TRBV21-1 and TRBJ2-5; the table's D call TRBD2 went unverified against the DNA. TRBV21-1 is a known pseudogene. This chain's CDR3 is CASSKETSGTRETQYF. The DNA of the CDR3 is TGTGCCAGCAGCAAGGAGACTAGCGGGACCAGAGAGACCCAGTACTTC.